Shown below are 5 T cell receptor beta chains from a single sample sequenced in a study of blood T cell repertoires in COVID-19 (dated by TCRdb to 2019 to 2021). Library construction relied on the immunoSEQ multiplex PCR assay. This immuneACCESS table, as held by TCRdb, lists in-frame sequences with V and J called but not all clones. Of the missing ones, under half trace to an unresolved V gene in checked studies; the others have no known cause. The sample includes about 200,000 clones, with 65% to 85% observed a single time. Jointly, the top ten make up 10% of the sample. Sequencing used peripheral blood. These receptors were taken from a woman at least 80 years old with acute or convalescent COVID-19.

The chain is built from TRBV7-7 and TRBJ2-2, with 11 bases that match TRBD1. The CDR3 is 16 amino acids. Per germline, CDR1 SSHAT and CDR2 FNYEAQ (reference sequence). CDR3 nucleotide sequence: TGTGCTAGCGCCGGACAGGGGGCGCCTAGCACCGGGGAGCTGTTTTTT. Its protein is CASAGQGAPSTGELFF.

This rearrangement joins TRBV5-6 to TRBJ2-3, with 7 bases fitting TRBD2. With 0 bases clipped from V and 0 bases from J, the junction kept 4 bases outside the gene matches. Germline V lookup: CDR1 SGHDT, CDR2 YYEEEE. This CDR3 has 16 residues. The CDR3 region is CASSLAGRTSTDTQYF. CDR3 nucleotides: TGTGCCAGCAGCTTGGCCGGGAGGACCAGCACAGATACGCAGTATTTT.

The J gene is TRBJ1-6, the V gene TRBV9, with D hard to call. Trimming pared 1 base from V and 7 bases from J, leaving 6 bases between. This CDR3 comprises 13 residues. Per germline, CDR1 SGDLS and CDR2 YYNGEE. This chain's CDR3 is CASSVQSNSPLHF. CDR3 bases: TGTGCCAGCAGCGTACAGTCCAATTCACCCCTCCACTTT.

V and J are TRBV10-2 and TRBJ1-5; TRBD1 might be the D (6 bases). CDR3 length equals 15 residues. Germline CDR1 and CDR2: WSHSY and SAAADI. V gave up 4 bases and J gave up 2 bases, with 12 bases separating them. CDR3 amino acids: CASSGTGMRNQPQHF. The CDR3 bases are TGCGCCAGCAGTGGCACAGGGATGCGCAATCAGCCCCAGCATTTT.

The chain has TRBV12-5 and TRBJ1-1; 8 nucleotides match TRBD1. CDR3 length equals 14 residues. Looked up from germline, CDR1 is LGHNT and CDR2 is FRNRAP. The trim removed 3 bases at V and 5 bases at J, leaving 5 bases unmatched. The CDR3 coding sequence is TGTGCTAGTGGTTTCACAGGGGGAGGTACTGAAGCTTTCTTT. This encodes CASGFTGGGTEAFF.